Listed below are T cell receptor beta chains from one sample, sequenced in a study of STAT3 mutations in large granular lymphocyte leukemia. The protocol was immunoSEQ multiplex PCR, while the TCRdb copy is restricted to in-frame clones and leaves out a portion. The sample has more than 6,500 clones; around 70% are singletons. The sample comprised peripheral blood mononuclear cells. These receptors all come from a woman between 35 and 50 years old with T-cell large granular lymphocyte leukemia. Some clones in this sample may be carry-over from other donors' samples. The CDR3 runs from the conserved cysteine through the conserved F or W. The order of the fields is CDR3 length, V gene, CDR3 protein.

CDR3 length: 14
V gene: TRBV28
CDR3 protein: CASRGTSGYNEQFF

CDR3 length: 18
V gene: TRBV5-1
CDR3 protein: CASSSGPGLAGRGVEQFF

CDR3 length: 11
V gene: TRBV20-1
CDR3 protein: CSARDLQGYTF

CDR3 length: 15
V gene: TRBV7-9
CDR3 protein: CASSLEGVPYNEQFF

CDR3 length: 13
V gene: TRBV5-1
CDR3 protein: CASSSMTGAEQYF

CDR3 length: 12
V gene: TRBV18
CDR3 protein: CASSRTQGHYTF

CDR3 length: 16
V gene: TRBV4-2
CDR3 protein: CASSPTGVSGANVLTF

CDR3 length: 13
V gene: TRBV5-1
CDR3 protein: CASSFSVSYEQYF

CDR3 length: 13
V gene: TRBV5-4
CDR3 protein: CATRDRGHREQYF

CDR3 length: 14
V gene: TRBV18
CDR3 protein: CASSPPSGDTEAFF

CDR3 length: 13
V gene: TRBV6-5
CDR3 protein: CASSSGTAGTQYF

CDR3 length: 13
V gene: TRBV5-1
CDR3 protein: CASSSQGGETQYF

CDR3 length: 12
V gene: TRBV6-5
CDR3 protein: CASRGAAYEQYF

CDR3 length: 11
V gene: TRBV4-1
CDR3 protein: CASSRTGGYTF

CDR3 length: 17
V gene: TRBV5-1
CDR3 protein: CASSLGGLAGAGNEQFF

CDR3 length: 14
V gene: TRBV27
CDR3 protein: CASSPQGGAYEQYF

CDR3 length: 13
V gene: TRBV4-3
CDR3 protein: CASSQDRGLEQYF

CDR3 length: 14
V gene: TRBV7-9
CDR3 protein: CASSLDRGRYEQYF

CDR3 length: 14
V gene: TRBV14
CDR3 protein: CASSQTSGPTTQYF

CDR3 length: 15
V gene: TRBV5-4
CDR3 protein: CASSLVGTGDEKLFF

CDR3 length: 15
V gene: TRBV4-3
CDR3 protein: CASSQEGGISYEQYF

CDR3 length: 15
V gene: TRBV6-6
CDR3 protein: CASRDPRTGGNTIYF

CDR3 length: 13
V gene: TRBV6-6
CDR3 protein: CASRPGVWEKLFF

CDR3 length: 15
V gene: TRBV6-6
CDR3 protein: CASSRDRPGSSTSYF

CDR3 length: 16
V gene: TRBV4-1
CDR3 protein: CASSQLLAGGYNEQFF

CDR3 length: 12
V gene: TRBV25-1
CDR3 protein: CASERGPYEQYF

CDR3 length: 14
V gene: TRBV18
CDR3 protein: CASSPNGQTYEQYF

CDR3 length: 16
V gene: TRBV4-2
CDR3 protein: CASSQDPGGDQETQYF

CDR3 length: 16
V gene: TRBV7-9
CDR3 protein: CASSLMGTSGQETQYF

CDR3 length: 19
V gene: TRBV18
CDR3 protein: CASSPSGLAGGRISPEQFF

CDR3 length: 14
V gene: TRBV18
CDR3 protein: CASSPPDAAYEQYF

CDR3 length: 15
V gene: TRBV7-9
CDR3 protein: CASSLVESGANVLTF

CDR3 length: 12
V gene: TRBV5-6
CDR3 protein: CASSLPYTEAFF